One sample yielded the 31 T cell receptor beta chains listed below, sequenced in a study of tissue T cells after allogeneic stem cell transplantation. Clones were sequenced by immunoSEQ multiplex PCR, and TCRdb holds only the in-frame ones, with some missing. The table records around 51,000 clones, around 70% of them present only once. The sequenced material came from sorted cells pooled from one or two spleens. Source of these receptors: a pool of C57BL/6 mice in good health.

Notes on this clone: The gene symbols are mouse symbols. Incomplete CDR3 DNA: TGTGCCTGTCTAAACCAGGCTCCGCTT. Amino acids: CACLNQAPL. The CDR3, in full, reads CACLNQAPLF. V gene TRBV31 combines with J gene TRBJ1-5, with D uncertain. Read sequence stops 1 residue before the CDR3 end, and the germline J gene provides the missing end. Per germline, CDR1 GKSSPN and CDR2 SITVG. Trimming removed 6 bases from V and 4 bases from J, with 4 bases in between. There are 10 residues in the CDR3.

A word on this clone: Mouse names are used for the genes. The read ends 1 residue before the CDR3 terminus; that terminus is restored from the germline J gene. The chain is built from TRBV29 and TRBJ2-5, with D maybe TRBD2 (6 bases). Trimming left V 0 bases short and J 1 base short, with 8 bases between. This CDR3 contains 15 residues. Germline loops: CDR1 MSHET, CDR2 SYDVDS. The covered CDR3 bases are TGTGCTAGCAGTTTATCGGGGGGAGACCAAGACACCCAGTAC. It yields the protein CASSLSGGDQDTQY. The CDR3 in full is CASSLSGGDQDTQYF.

With regard to this clone: Gene names follow the mouse nomenclature. The CDR3 end is not reached by the read, which stops 1 residue before it; the germline J gene fills it in. V and J are TRBV23 and TRBJ2-5; TRBD2 is the table's D call and was not checked against the DNA. Germline CDR1 reads KGHTA; CDR2 reads FQNQQP. The length of the CDR3 is 15 residues. The covered CDR3 bases are TGCTCCAGCAGTCAATCGATTTTGGGGATGGACACCCAGTAC. Encoded protein: CSSSQSILGMDTQY. The full CDR3 protein is CSSSQSILGMDTQYF.

Worth noting for this clone: Genes and germline come from the mouse. The read stops 1 residue short of the end of the CDR3; the missing end is completed from the germline J gene. The chain employs TRBV13-3 and TRBJ1-1; 12 bases align to TRBD1. Trimming cost V 1 base and J 5 bases; bases outside gene matches: 3. Germline values: CDR1 NNHDY, CDR2 SYVADS. The CDR3 has 15 residues. The CDR3 reads CASSDLGQGATEVFF. CDR3 bases read: TGTGCCAGCAGTGATCTGGGACAGGGGGCAACAGAAGTCTTC.

Concerning this clone itself: Genes and germline come from the mouse. The sequence runs out 1 residue before the end of the CDR3; the remainder is reconstructed from the germline J gene. The rearrangement uses TRBV31 and TRBJ2-2, with 7 bases aligning to TRBD2. After removal of 0 bases from V and 0 bases from J, the junction contained 1 base not matched to a gene. In germline, CDR1 is GKSSPN, CDR2 SITVG. The CDR3 is made up of 15 amino acids. CDR3 region: CAWSLLGANTGQLYF. Incomplete CDR3 DNA: TGTGCCTGGAGTCTCCTGGGGGCAAACACCGGGCAGCTCTAC.

Points on this clone: Gene names are mouse gene names. The read stops 1 residue short of the end of the CDR3; the missing end is completed from the germline J gene. The gene calls are TRBV3 and TRBJ1-1; D uncertain. The V gene lost 2 bases and the J gene lost 4 bases, with 8 bases spanning the gap. Germline-derived CDR1 and CDR2 are SNHLY and FYNGKV (reference sequence). CDR3 length equals 13 residues. The part of the CDR3 DNA that was read is TGTGCCAGCAGCTTATGGGAGGGCACAGAAGTCTTC. Translated, it gives CASSLWEGTEVF. The full CDR3 sequence reads CASSLWEGTEVFF.

Worth noting for this clone: The genes and germline here are from mouse. The read gets to within 1 residue of the CDR3 end, and the germline J gene fills in the rest. The chain carries TRBV1 and TRBJ1-3; D call uncertain. Germline V gene lookup returns CDR1 NSQYPW and CDR2 LRSPGD (reference sequence). The length of the CDR3 is 14 residues. V was shortened by 0 bases and J by 2 bases, with 5 bases between the two germline ends. Partial CDR3 DNA: TGCACCTGCAGTGCAGATAGGACTGGAAATACGCTCTAT. It codes for CTCSADRTGNTLY. Given in full, the CDR3 is CTCSADRTGNTLYF.

In the case of this clone: The genes are named according to mouse. The CDR3 is cut off 1 residue early in the read; its end comes from the germline J gene. The chain couples TRBV13-2 to TRBJ1-5; D gene ambiguous. V lost 0 bases, J lost 3 bases, and 4 bases lay in between. The length of the CDR3 is 13 residues. CDR1 NNHNN and CDR2 SYGAGS come from the germline V gene (reference sequence). CDR3 DNA, as far as it was read: TGTGCCAGCGGTGATGCGGTCAACCAGGCTCCGCTT. It translates to CASGDAVNQAPL. The CDR3 in its entirety is CASGDAVNQAPLF.

This clone has just one count. The germline and genes are mouse ones. The read halts 1 residue ahead of the CDR3 end, with the missing end drawn from the germline J gene. The V gene is TRBV12-1, the J gene TRBJ2-3; no clear D. Trimming left V 2 bases short and J 4 bases short, with 6 bases between. The CDR3 loop spans 12 amino acids. Germline CDR1 reads SGHSN; CDR2 reads HYEKVE. CDR3 region: CASSPGTETLYF. The sequenced CDR3 bases are TGTGCCAGCTCTCCCGGGACAGAAACGCTGTAT.

Turning to this clone: Gene names are mouse gene names. The read ends 1 residue before the CDR3 terminus; that terminus is restored from the germline J gene. The gene calls are TRBV3 and TRBJ2-3; D unresolved. Germline V gene sequence: CDR1 SNHLY, CDR2 FYNGKV (reference sequence). This CDR3 region has 14 residues. V was clipped by 1 base and J by 0 bases, with 5 bases between them. The CDR3 bases that were read are TGTGCCAGCAGCTTAGGGGTTAGTGCAGAAACGCTGTAT. This sequence encodes CASSLGVSAETLY. The whole CDR3 region reads CASSLGVSAETLYF. Filled out from reference TRBV3 and TRBJ2-3, the complete variable domain reads GPKVLQIPSHQIIDMGQMVTLNCDPVSNHLYFYWYKQILGQQMEFLVNFYNGKVMEKSKLFKDQFSVERPDGSYFTLKIQPTALEDSAVYFCASSLGVSAETLYFGSGTRLTVL.

This clone was observed a single time. Gene names are the mouse ones. The CDR3 goes on 1 residue after the read ends, and that part is filled in from the germline J gene. Other DNA sequences in this specimen translate into the identical CDR3. The gene calls are TRBV13-3 and TRBJ2-5, with a possible D match to TRBD2 (7 bases). Trimming stripped 3 bases from V and 3 bases from J, with 8 bases between. The CDR3 is 13 residues long. The germline V gene encodes CDR1 NNHDY and CDR2 SYVADS. This CDR3 is CASSGGAQDTQYF. The part of the CDR3 DNA that was read is TGTGCCAGCAGTGGGGGGGCACAAGACACCCAGTAC.

To note about this clone: Each gene name is a mouse one. CDR3: CAWRPGLGGYEQYF. Incomplete CDR3 DNA: TGTGCCTGGAGACCGGGACTGGGGGGATATGAACAGTAC. The chain employs TRBV31 and TRBJ2-7; TRBD2 agrees at 12 bases. Read data end 1 residue before the CDR3 end; the end is taken from the germline J gene. Germline-derived CDR1 and CDR2 are GKSSPN and SITVG. The CDR3 is made up of 14 amino acids. V shed 3 bases, J shed 4 bases, and the junction held 4 bases outside the gene matches.

Of note for this clone: Gene names refer to mouse genes. Read coverage stops 1 residue before the CDR3 terminus; the germline J gene supplies the remainder. The chain joins TRBV15 to TRBJ2-4, with 8 bases that match TRBD2. CDR3 length: 14 amino acids. CDR1 is SGHND, CDR2 FRSKSL, per germline. V shed 3 bases, J shed 3 bases, and the junction held 2 bases outside the gene matches. CDR3 bases read: TGTGCCAGCAGTTTGGGGGGGGCCCAAAACACCTTGTAC. It specifies CASSLGGAQNTLY. The whole CDR3 reads CASSLGGAQNTLYF.

Concerning this clone itself: Here the gene names and germline are mouse. The read stops 1 residue short of the end of the CDR3; the missing end is completed from the germline J gene. V usage is TRBV13-2 and J usage is TRBJ2-1, with 11 bases that match TRBD2. This CDR3 region has 15 residues. V trimming: 0 bases; J trimming: 8 bases; junction bases outside the gene matches: 4. Germline assignment: CDR1 NNHNN and CDR2 SYGAGS (reference sequence). The CDR3 DNA, read in part, is TGTGCCAGCGGTGATGCACTGGGGGGGCTGACTGAGCAGTTC. As protein: CASGDALGGLTEQF. The CDR3, in full, reads CASGDALGGLTEQFF.

Regarding this clone: The gene names here belong to mouse. The read terminates 1 residue ahead of where the CDR3 ends, so the germline J gene completes it. The chain is built from TRBV13-3 and TRBJ2-4; possible D gene TRBD2, 5 bases. The germline V gene has CDR1 NNHDY and CDR2 SYVADS. Trimming took off 0 bases at V and 0 bases at J, with 8 bases between the two ends. The CDR3 extends over 15 amino acids. CDR3 DNA, as far as it was read: TGTGCCAGCAGTGATGACTGGTCTAGTCAAAACACCTTGTAC. As protein: CASSDDWSSQNTLY. The CDR3 reads in full as CASSDDWSSQNTLYF.

Worth noting for this clone: Gene names denote mouse genes. The CDR3 end is not reached by the read, which stops 1 residue before it; the germline J gene fills it in. J is TRBJ2-5 and V is TRBV20; 9 bases are a match to TRBD2. The CDR3 is made up of 14 amino acids. Germline lookup yields CDR1 GFQATS and CDR2 STVNSAI. The junction had 2 bases not matched to a gene; V was cut back by 1 base and J by 3 bases. CDR3 residues: CGARAGLGQDTQYF. The part of the CDR3 DNA that was read is TGTGGTGCTAGGGCGGGACTGGGTCAAGACACCCAGTAC.

A note on this clone: Mouse germline and gene names are used. The read stops 1 residue short of the end of the CDR3; the missing end is completed from the germline J gene. The chain combines TRBV13-3 with TRBJ2-3; D is unresolved. The V gene's germline CDR1 is NNHDY and CDR2 SYVADS. The CDR3 totals 11 residues. Trimming cost V 0 bases and J 5 bases, with 1 base left between them. The part of the CDR3 DNA that was read is TGTGCCAGCAGTGATGAAGAAACGCTGTAT. The encoded protein is CASSDEETLY. The complete CDR3 reads CASSDEETLYF.

On this clone: The genes and germline here are from mouse. Coverage ceases 1 residue before the CDR3 finishes, and the germline J gene fills in the end. V and J are TRBV4 and TRBJ2-7; 9 bases match TRBD2. This CDR3 has 13 amino acids. V trimming: 4 bases; J trimming: 5 bases; junction bases outside the gene matches: 3. The germline V gene encodes CDR1 LGHDT and CDR2 YNNKQL (reference sequence). The CDR3 protein is CASSSWGGDEQYF. The CDR3 bases that were read are TGTGCCAGCAGCTCCTGGGGGGGGGATGAACAGTAC.

The count of this clone is one. The gene names here belong to mouse. The read terminates 1 residue before the CDR3 end, so the remaining end is supplied by the germline J gene. V usage is TRBV16 and J usage is TRBJ2-3, with 9 bases fitting TRBD1. Germline CDR1 is SGHSA and CDR2 is FRNQAP. J was trimmed by 11 bases and V by 3 bases; bases with no gene match: 6. The CDR3 length is 13 residues. The CDR3 sequence is CASSFRDREWLYF. CDR3 DNA (partial): TGTGCAAGCAGCTTCCGGGACAGGGAGTGGCTGTAT.

Details on this clone: The listed genes are named as in mouse. The read ends 1 residue shy of where the CDR3 ends; the end is completed using the germline J gene. The V gene is TRBV13-3, the J gene TRBJ2-1; TRBD2 agrees at 12 bases. The junction had 4 bases not matched to a gene; V was cut back by 2 bases and J by 7 bases. Germline V CDR1 and CDR2: NNHDY, SYVADS. The CDR3 covers 15 residues. The DNA read from the CDR3 is TGTGCCAGCAGTGAGACTGGGGGGGCGCCCGCTGAGCAGTTC. Its translation is CASSETGGAPAEQF. The entire CDR3 protein is CASSETGGAPAEQFF.

Comments on this clone: Genes here carry mouse names. Read coverage stops 1 residue before the CDR3 terminus; the germline J gene supplies the remainder. This chain links TRBV26 with TRBJ2-3, with D hard to call. The germline V gene has CDR1 KGHPV and CDR2 FQNQEV (reference sequence). Trimming shortened V by 6 bases and J by 0 bases, and 4 bases separated the two germline ends. The CDR3 is 12 amino acids. The CDR3 DNA, read in part, is TGTGCCAGCAGGGACAGTGCAGAAACGCTGTAT. This codes for CASRDSAETLY. The CDR3 reads in full as CASRDSAETLYF. The variable domain in full, with the rest retrieved from reference TRBV26 and TRBJ2-3, is NSKVIQTPRYLVKGQGQKAKMRCIPEKGHPVVFWYQQNKNNEFKFLINFQNQEVLQQIDMTEKRFSAECPSNSPCSLEIQSSEAGDSALYLCASRDSAETLYFGSGTRLTVL.

Worth noting for this clone: Germline and genes here are mouse. The CDR3 end falls 1 residue outside the read, so it is completed with the germline J gene. The chain couples TRBV31 to TRBJ2-4, with 8 positions matching TRBD1. The length of the CDR3 is 16 residues. V trimming: 1 base; J trimming: 1 base; junction bases outside the gene matches: 7. Looked up from germline, CDR1 is GKSSPN and CDR2 is SITVG. The CDR3 reads CAWSQWTGWGQNTLYF. The part of the CDR3 DNA that was read is TGTGCCTGGAGTCAATGGACAGGGTGGGGTCAAAACACCTTGTAC.

A remark on this clone: The listed genes are named as in mouse. The read gets to within 1 residue of the CDR3 end, and the germline J gene fills in the rest. This chain connects TRBV19 to TRBJ1-2; D may be TRBD1 (5 bases). The CDR3 consists of 13 residues. CDR1 and CDR2 (germline): FNHDT, SITEND (reference sequence). Trimming shortened V by 4 bases and J by 4 bases, and 11 bases separated the two germline ends. CDR3 DNA, as far as it was read: TGTGCCAGCAGTCGACAGTCCGCCTCCGACTACACC. Protein: CASSRQSASDYT. The whole CDR3 protein reads CASSRQSASDYTF.

A remark on this clone: Genes and germline come from the mouse. The CDR3 is CGARKGGYTGQLYF. The DNA read from the CDR3 is TGTGGTGCTAGGAAGGGGGGGTACACCGGGCAGCTCTAC. The rearrangement uses TRBV20 and TRBJ2-2; D perhaps matches TRBD2 (7 bases). The read terminates 1 residue ahead of where the CDR3 ends, so the germline J gene completes it. The length of the CDR3 is 14 residues. Deletions cut 2 bases from V and 3 bases from J, with 10 bases between. Germline lookup yields CDR1 GFQATS and CDR2 STVNSAI.

With regard to this clone: The gene names here belong to mouse. The read gets to within 1 residue of the CDR3 end, and the germline J gene fills in the rest. This sample also contains other DNA sequences that code for the same CDR3. V gene TRBV26 combines with J gene TRBJ2-5, with D unclear. V was clipped by 3 bases and J by 2 bases, with 6 bases between them. Germline V gene data show CDR1 as KGHPV and CDR2 as FQNQEV (reference sequence). The CDR3 has 13 residues. CDR3 loop: CASSLYSQDTQYF. CDR3 DNA, as far as it was read: TGTGCCAGCAGTCTCTACAGCCAAGACACCCAGTAC.

The table lists this clone with a count of one. Gene names and germline match the mouse. The read falls 1 residue short of the CDR3 end, and the missing part is taken from the germline J gene. The chain carries TRBV13-2 and TRBJ2-5, with D tentatively TRBD1 or TRBD2 (6 bases each). Germline CDR1 and CDR2: NNHNN and SYGAGS (reference sequence). Trimming stripped 3 bases from V and 5 bases from J, with 7 bases between. The CDR3 runs 12 residues. CDR3 DNA, as far as it was read: TGTGCCAGCGGTGGGGGGCCAGACACCCAGTAC. Translated, it gives CASGGGPDTQY. The CDR3 in full is CASGGGPDTQYF.

In the case of this clone: Gene and germline names: mouse. Read data end 1 residue before the CDR3 end; the end is taken from the germline J gene. This chain uses TRBV26 with TRBJ1-1; D not certain. V was trimmed by 4 bases and J by 0 bases, leaving 6 bases between them. Per the germline V gene, CDR1 is KGHPV and CDR2 is FQNQEV (reference sequence). This CDR3 has 13 residues. The CDR3 bases that were read are TGTGCCAGCAGTCCCGGGACAAACACAGAAGTCTTC. This encodes CASSPGTNTEVF. The full CDR3 protein reads CASSPGTNTEVFF.

Remarks on this clone: Mouse names are used for the genes. The missing CDR3 end, 1 residue past where the read stops, is filled in from the germline J gene. This chain links TRBV19 with TRBJ1-1; D unclear. V was cut by 5 bases and J by 3 bases, with 8 bases left in between. CDR1 FNHDT and CDR2 SITEND come from the germline V gene (reference sequence). The CDR3 contains 12 residues. This chain's CDR3 is CASSPGYTEVFF. Incomplete CDR3 DNA: TGTGCCAGCAGCCCGGGATACACAGAAGTCTTC.

Comment on this clone: The genes and germline here are from mouse. The read stops 1 residue short of the end of the CDR3; the missing end is completed from the germline J gene. The rearrangement uses TRBV29 and TRBJ2-1; D is perhaps TRBD1 (6 bases). This CDR3 is 13 amino acids long. Trimming took 7 bases from V and 1 from J, leaving 8 bases between them. Looked up from germline, CDR1 is MSHET and CDR2 is SYDVDS. CDR3 DNA (partial): TGTGCTAGCAAGACAGGAAACTATGCTGAGCAGTTC. This encodes CASKTGNYAEQF. The entire CDR3 protein is CASKTGNYAEQFF.

In this sample, this clone turned up a few times. Genes here carry mouse names. The read ends 1 residue early relative to the CDR3; the germline J gene fills the gap. The chain links TRBV3 to TRBJ1-3; 9 nucleotides line up with TRBD1. Germline CDR1 and CDR2: SNHLY and FYNGKV (reference sequence). This CDR3 is 16 amino acids long. V dropped 5 bases and J dropped 0; count of bases not matched to a gene: 5. The sequenced part of the CDR3 DNA is TGTGCCAGCAGCCCCCGGGACAGGGATTCTGGAAATACGCTCTAT. Encoded protein: CASSPRDRDSGNTLY. The full CDR3 sequence reads CASSPRDRDSGNTLYF.

Regarding this clone: Gene names denote mouse genes. The read stops 1 residue short of the end of the CDR3; the missing end is completed from the germline J gene. The V and J genes are TRBV1 and TRBJ1-1, with 8 nucleotides matching TRBD1. The CDR3 is made up of 13 amino acids. The ends lost 6 bases at V and 0 bases at J; junction bases unmatched: 0. From germline, CDR1 is NSQYPW and CDR2 LRSPGD (reference sequence). The CDR3: CTCRDRANTEVFF. CDR3 DNA, as far as it was read: TGCACCTGCAGGGACAGGGCAAACACAGAAGTCTTC.